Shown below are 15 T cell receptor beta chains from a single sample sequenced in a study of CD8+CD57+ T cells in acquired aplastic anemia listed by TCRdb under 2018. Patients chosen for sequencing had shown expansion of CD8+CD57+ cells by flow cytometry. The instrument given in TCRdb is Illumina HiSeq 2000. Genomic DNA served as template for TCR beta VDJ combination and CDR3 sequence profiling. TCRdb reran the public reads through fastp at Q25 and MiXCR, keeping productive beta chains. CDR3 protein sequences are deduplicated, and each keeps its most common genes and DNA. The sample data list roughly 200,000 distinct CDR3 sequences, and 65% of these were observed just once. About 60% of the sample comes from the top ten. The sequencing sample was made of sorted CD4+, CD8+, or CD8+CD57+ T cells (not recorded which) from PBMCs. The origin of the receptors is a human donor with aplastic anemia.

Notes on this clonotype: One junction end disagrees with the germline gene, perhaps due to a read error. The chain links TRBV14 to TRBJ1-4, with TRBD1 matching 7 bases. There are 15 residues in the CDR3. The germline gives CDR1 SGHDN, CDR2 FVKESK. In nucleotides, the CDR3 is TGTGTCAGCAGCCAAGTTCGACAAGGGGGCGAAAAACTGCTTTTT. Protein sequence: CVSSQVRQGGEKLLF.

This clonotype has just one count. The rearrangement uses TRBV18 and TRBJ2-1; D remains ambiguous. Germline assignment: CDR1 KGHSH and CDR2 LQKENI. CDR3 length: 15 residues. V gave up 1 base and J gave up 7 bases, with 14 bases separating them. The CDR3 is CASSPRIEDQNEQFF. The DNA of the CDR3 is TGTGCCAGCTCACCACGGATAGAAGACCAAAATGAGCAGTTCTTC.

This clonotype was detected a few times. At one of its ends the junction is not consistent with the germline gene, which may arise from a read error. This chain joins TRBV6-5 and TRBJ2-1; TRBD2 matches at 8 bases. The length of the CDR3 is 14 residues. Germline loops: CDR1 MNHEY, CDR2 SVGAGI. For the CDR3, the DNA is TGTGCCATCAGTAGTAGCGGGGCCTTAAATGAGCAGTTCTTC. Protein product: CAISSSGALNEQFF.

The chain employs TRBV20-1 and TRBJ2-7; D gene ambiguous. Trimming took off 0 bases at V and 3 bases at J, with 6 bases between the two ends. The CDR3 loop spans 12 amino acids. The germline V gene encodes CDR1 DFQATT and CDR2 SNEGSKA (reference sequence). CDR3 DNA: TGCAGTGCTAGAGAGGCAGGCTACGAGCAGTACTTC. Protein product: CSAREAGYEQYF.

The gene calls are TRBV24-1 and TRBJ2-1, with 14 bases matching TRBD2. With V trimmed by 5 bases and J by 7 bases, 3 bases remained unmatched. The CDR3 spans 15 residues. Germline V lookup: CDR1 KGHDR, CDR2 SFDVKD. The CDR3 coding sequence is TGTGCCACCAGTGGACTAGCGGGAGGGCCGAATGAGCAGTTCTTC. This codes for CATSGLAGGPNEQFF.

CDR3 loop: CASSELRVSSQFF. The CDR3 bases are TGCGCCAGCAGCGAACTTCGGGTCAGCTCGCAGTTCTTC. The chain couples TRBV5-1 to TRBJ2-1, with D hard to call. V shed 4 bases and J shed 12 bases, with 17 bases lying between them. Per the germline V gene, CDR1 is SGHRS and CDR2 is YFSETQ. This CDR3 spans 13 amino acids.

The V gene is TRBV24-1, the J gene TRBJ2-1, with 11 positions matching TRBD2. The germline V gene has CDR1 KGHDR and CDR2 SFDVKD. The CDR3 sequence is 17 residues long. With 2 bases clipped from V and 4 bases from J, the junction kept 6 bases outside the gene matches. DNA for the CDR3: TGTGCCACCAGTGATTACTTGACTAGCGGGAAATACAATGAGCAGTTCTTC. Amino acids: CATSDYLTSGKYNEQFF.

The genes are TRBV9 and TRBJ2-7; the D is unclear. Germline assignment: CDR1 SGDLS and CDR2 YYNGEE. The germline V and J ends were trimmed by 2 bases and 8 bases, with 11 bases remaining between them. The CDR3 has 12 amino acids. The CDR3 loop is CASSVQVVKQYF. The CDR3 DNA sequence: TGTGCCAGCAGCGTCCAGGTTGTGAAGCAGTACTTC.

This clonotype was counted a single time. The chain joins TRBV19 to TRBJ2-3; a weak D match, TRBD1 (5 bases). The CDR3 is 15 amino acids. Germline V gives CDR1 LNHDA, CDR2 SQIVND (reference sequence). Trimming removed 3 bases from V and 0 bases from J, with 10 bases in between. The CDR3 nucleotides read TGTGCCAGTAGTATGTCGGCAGGGAGCACAGATACGCAGTATTTT. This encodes CASSMSAGSTDTQYF.

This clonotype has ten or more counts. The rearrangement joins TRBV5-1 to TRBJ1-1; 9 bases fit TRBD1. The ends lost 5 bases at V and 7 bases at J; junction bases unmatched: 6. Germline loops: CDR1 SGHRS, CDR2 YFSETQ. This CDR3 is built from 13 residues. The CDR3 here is CASRGLGQGEAFF. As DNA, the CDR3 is TGCGCCAGCAGAGGTTTGGGACAGGGTGAAGCTTTCTTT.

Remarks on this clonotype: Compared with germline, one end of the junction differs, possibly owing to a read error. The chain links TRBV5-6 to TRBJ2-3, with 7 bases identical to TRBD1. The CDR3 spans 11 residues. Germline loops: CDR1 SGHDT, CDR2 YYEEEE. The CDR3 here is CASSRHGTAHF. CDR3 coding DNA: TGTGCCAGCAGCCGGCACGGGACAGCTCATTTT. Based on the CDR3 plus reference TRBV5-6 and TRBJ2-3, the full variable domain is DAGVTQSPTHLIKTRGQQVTLRCSPKSGHDTVSWYQQALGQGPQFIFQYYEEEERQRGNFPDRFSGHQFPNYSSELNVNALLLGDSALYLCASSRHGTAHFGPGTRLTVL.

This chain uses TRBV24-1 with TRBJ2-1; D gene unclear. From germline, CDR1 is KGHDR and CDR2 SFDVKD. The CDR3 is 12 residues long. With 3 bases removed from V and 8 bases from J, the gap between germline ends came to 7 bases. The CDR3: CATSDVVYEQFF. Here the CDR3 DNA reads TGTGCCACCAGTGATGTTGTCTATGAGCAGTTCTTC.

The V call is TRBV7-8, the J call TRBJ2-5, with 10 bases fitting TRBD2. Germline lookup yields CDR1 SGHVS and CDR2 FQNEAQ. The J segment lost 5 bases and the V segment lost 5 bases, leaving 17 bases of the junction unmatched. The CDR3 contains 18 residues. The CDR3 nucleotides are TGTGCCAGCAGCCAAGAGGGGGGTGCTAGCGGGAGTTGGGAGACCCAGTACTTC. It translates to CASSQEGGASGSWETQYF.

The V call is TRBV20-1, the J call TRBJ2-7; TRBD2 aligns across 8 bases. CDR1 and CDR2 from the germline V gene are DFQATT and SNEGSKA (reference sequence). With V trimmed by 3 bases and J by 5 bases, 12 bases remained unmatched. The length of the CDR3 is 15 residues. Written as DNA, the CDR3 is TGCAGTGCTAGCGCCCTAGGGGGGGGACTAGACGAGCAGTACTTC. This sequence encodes CSASALGGGLDEQYF.

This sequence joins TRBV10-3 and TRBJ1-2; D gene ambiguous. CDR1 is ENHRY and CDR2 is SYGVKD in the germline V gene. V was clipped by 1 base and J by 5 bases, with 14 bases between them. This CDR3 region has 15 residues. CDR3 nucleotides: TGTGCCATCAGTGAGTTAGAGACTGGAGCATATGGCTACACCTTC. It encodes CAISELETGAYGYTF.